The T cell receptor (beta chain) described here comes from a study of shared clonotypes between healthy human individuals. Notes on the study in general: Between a few donors, naive CD4 clonotypes were shared at a level of about 5%. The study generally estimated greater richness for naive than memory subsets.

Comment on this clone: Its antigen remains unidentified. At the DNA level, this CDR3 is encoded by other sequences in the same sample as well.

Profiled with immunoSEQ multiplex PCR; TCRdb holds only in-frame clones, not every one. The data hold roughly 1,000,000 clones, with around 78% observed a single time. This CDR3 is built from 11 residues. Germline CDR1 reads SNHLY; CDR2 reads FYNNEI. V was cut by 4 bases and J by 4 bases, with 4 bases left in between. This receptor was taken from a man between 18 and 35 years old in good health. Some clones in this sample may be carry-over from other donors' samples. The rearrangement links TRBV2 to TRBJ2-5; D call uncertain. Sequencing used memory CD4+ T cells from PBMCs. This sample's subset: CD45RA-negative fraction. The CDR3 protein is CASSVRETQYF. Written as DNA, the CDR3 is TGTGCCAGCAGTGTTAGAGAGACCCAGTACTTC.